Below, 30 T cell receptor beta chains from the same sample are listed, as sequenced in a study of cytomegalovirus exposure and HLA in healthy donors. 13 Jbeta primers and 60 Vbeta primers were used for the PCR. Only in-frame clones appear in the TCRdb table, and some are missing; sequencing was by immunoSEQ multiplex PCR. The repertoire includes 160,000 or so clones, roughly 79% of them detected once, and 9% to 10% sits in the top ten. The material sequenced was PBMCs. These receptors all come from a man aged 18 to 29 in good health and CMV-seropositive.

The chain employs TRBV6-1 and TRBJ2-1, with D possibly being TRBD2 (6 bases). CDR3 size: 16 residues. CDR1 is MNHNS and CDR2 is SASEGT in the germline V gene. V was clipped by 2 bases and J by 7 bases, with 18 bases between them. CDR3 bases: TGTGCCAGCAGTGAAACGCTGGGGTCACGGGGGAATGAGCAGTTCTTC. Translated, it gives CASSETLGSRGNEQFF.

The chain carries TRBV19 and TRBJ1-5, with D possibly being TRBD1 (5 bases). The germline V gene encodes CDR1 LNHDA and CDR2 SQIVND (reference sequence). Trimming pared 8 bases from V and 3 bases from J, leaving 17 bases between. The CDR3 runs to 15 residues. CDR3 DNA sequence: TGTGCCAGTCGAATAGCGGAGGGGTACAATCAGCCCCAGCATTTT. Translated, it gives CASRIAEGYNQPQHF. Looking up the rest from reference TRBV19 and TRBJ1-5 gives the full variable domain: DGGITQSPKYLFRKEGQNVTLSCEQNLNHDAMYWYRQDPGQGLRLIYYSQIVNDFQKGDIAEGYSVSREKKESFPLTVTSAQKNPTAFYLCASRIAEGYNQPQHFGDGTRLSIL.

The V and J genes are TRBV29-1 and TRBJ1-3; D not resolved. Germline V lookup: CDR1 SQVTM, CDR2 ANQGSEA. The CDR3 is made up of 11 amino acids. V was cut by 1 base and J by 4 bases, with 2 bases left in between. The DNA for the CDR3 is TGCAGCGTTGAAGTAGGAAACACCATATATTTT. Translation: CSVEVGNTIYF.

The chain is built from TRBV1 and TRBJ2-1; TRBD1 is the table's D call, not checked against the DNA. TRBV1 is shown as a pseudogene. The CDR3 consists of 10 residues. The CDR3 spells CTSSPIEQFF. Here the CDR3 DNA reads TGCACCAGCAGCCCCATCGAGCAGTTCTTC.

The genes are TRBV25-1 and TRBJ2-1, with 9 bases fitting TRBD1. CDR1 and CDR2 (germline): MGHDK, SYGVNS. With V trimmed by 2 bases and J by 8 bases, 4 bases remained unmatched. The CDR3 has 14 amino acids. The DNA of the CDR3 is TGTGCCAGCAGTGAACCGGGACAGGGACATGAGCAGTTCTTC. Its translation: CASSEPGQGHEQFF. The whole variable domain, filled in from reference TRBV25-1 and TRBJ2-1, reads EADIYQTPRYLVIGTGKKITLECSQTMGHDKMYWYQQDPGMELHLIHYSYGVNSTEKGDLSSESTVSRIRTEHFPLTLESARPSHTSQYLCASSEPGQGHEQFFGPGTRLTVL.

Here the CDR3 reads CASHDSAAWGYTF. CDR3 sequence (DNA): TGTGCCAGCCATGACAGCGCTGCCTGGGGCTACACCTTC. J is TRBJ1-2 and V is TRBV28, with D maybe TRBD1 (5 bases). The CDR3 covers 13 residues. Trimming removed 8 bases at V and 8 bases at J, with 18 bases between. Germline V CDR1 and CDR2: MDHEN, SYDVKM.

A note on this clone: Likely a read error: the CDR3 ends without its conserved phenylalanine or tryptophan. V is TRBV7-8 and J is TRBJ1-6; D remains unclear. Germline values: CDR1 SGHVS, CDR2 FQNEAQ. The CDR3 sequence is 14 residues long. Between the trimmed V and J ends, which lost 1 base and 10 bases, there was a span of 11 bases. CDR3 DNA: TGTGCCAGCAGCTTAGGTTCCTCAGACTCACCCCTCCACCTT. The encoded protein is CASSLGSSDSPLHL.

J is TRBJ1-2 and V is TRBV14, with 7 nucleotides matching TRBD1. V lost 5 bases to trimming and J lost 5 bases; unmatched junction nucleotides: 11. The CDR3 sequence is 15 residues long. CDR1 SGHDN and CDR2 FVKESK come from the germline V gene. CDR3 nucleotide sequence: TGTGCCAGCAGCAACATATCGGACAGGCATTATGGCTACACCTTC. It yields the protein CASSNISDRHYGYTF.

To note about this clone: A far larger clone differs by one base, so this is likely a read error. The gene calls are TRBV5-6 and TRBJ1-3; TRBD1 is a possible D gene (5 bases). V lost 7 bases, J lost 0 bases, and 17 bases lay in between. Germline-derived CDR1 and CDR2 are SGHDT and YYEEEE. This CDR3 has 16 residues. CDR3 in DNA: TGTGCCAGCGGCGAGCGACAGACAAGCTCTGGAAACACCATATATTTT. Translating it yields CASGERQTSSGNTIYF.

J is TRBJ1-1 and V is TRBV7-8, with TRBD1 as a possible D gene (6 bases). The CDR3 totals 16 residues. Germline values: CDR1 SGHVS, CDR2 FQNEAQ. V gave up 3 bases and J gave up 2 bases, with 16 bases separating them. CDR3 sequence reads: CASSFPPQGSNTEAFF. The CDR3 DNA sequence: TGTGCCAGCAGCTTCCCCCCGCAGGGGTCCAACACTGAAGCTTTCTTT.

The chain couples TRBV5-1 to TRBJ2-1; 11 bases match TRBD2. CDR1 is SGHRS, CDR2 YFSETQ, per germline. This CDR3 spans 16 amino acids. V was clipped by 0 bases and J by 4 bases; unmatched bases: 3. CDR3 DNA sequence: TGCGCCAGCAGCTTGGGGGGACTAGCGGAGTACAATGAGCAGTTCTTC. It yields the protein CASSLGGLAEYNEQFF. The complete variable domain, with remaining parts taken from reference TRBV5-1 and TRBJ2-1, reads KAGVTQTPRYLIKTRGQQVTLSCSPISGHRSVSWYQQTPGQGLQFLFEYFSETQRNKGNFPGRFSGRQFSNSRSEMNVSTLELGDSALYLCASSLGGLAEYNEQFFGPGTRLTVL.

This rearrangement joins TRBV7-2 to TRBJ2-7; no firm D call. Looked up from germline, CDR1 is SGHTA and CDR2 is FQGNSA. This CDR3 spans 13 amino acids. Between the trimmed V and J ends, which lost 2 bases and 4 bases, there was a span of 9 bases. The CDR3 protein is CASSLSVEYEQYF. CDR3 bases: TGTGCCAGCAGCTTATCGGTAGAGTACGAGCAGTACTTC.

V usage is TRBV2 and J usage is TRBJ1-1, with 7 positions matching TRBD1. CDR3 length: 14 residues. Germline V lookup: CDR1 SNHLY, CDR2 FYNNEI. The V gene end was trimmed by 4 bases and the J gene end by 1 base; junction bases not matched to a gene: 3. CDR3 amino acids: CASSAWTGNTEAFF. In DNA, the CDR3 is TGTGCCAGCAGTGCCTGGACAGGGAACACTGAAGCTTTCTTT.

V gene TRBV7-8 combines with J gene TRBJ1-2; no clear D. The germline CDR1 and CDR2 sequences are SGHVS and FQNEAQ. The CDR3 runs 13 residues. Trimming took off 8 bases at V and 6 bases at J, with 16 bases between the two ends. For the CDR3, the DNA is TGTGCCAGCCGACCGGGTTCGGTAGATGGCTACACCTTC. Translating gives CASRPGSVDGYTF.

The gene calls are TRBV7-3 and TRBJ2-2; maybe TRBD2 (6 bases). CDR3 length equals 15 residues. CDR1 SGHTA and CDR2 FQGTGA come from the germline V gene. Trimming took 2 bases from V and 1 from J, leaving 8 bases between them. The CDR3 region is CASSLVGGNTGELFF. The CDR3 nucleotides are TGTGCCAGCAGCTTAGTGGGGGGGAACACCGGGGAGCTGTTTTTT.

The rearrangement joins TRBV28 to TRBJ1-5; possible D gene TRBD1, 5 bases. The V gene lost 2 bases and the J gene lost 9 bases, with 11 bases spanning the gap. The CDR3 has 13 amino acids. Germline-derived CDR1 and CDR2 are MDHEN and SYDVKM. The CDR3: CASSLGTSGPQHF. CDR3 nucleotide sequence: TGTGCCAGCAGTTTAGGGACTTCGGGGCCCCAGCATTTT.

The rearrangement links TRBV5-1 to TRBJ2-3; tentative D call: TRBD2 (5 bases). Germline-derived CDR1 and CDR2 are SGHRS and YFSETQ. The CDR3 is 17 amino acids. Trimming took 3 bases from V and 3 from J, leaving 20 bases between them. In DNA form, the CDR3 reads TGCGCCAGCAGCTGGACTTCAAGACTCGCTCCGACAGATACGCAGTATTTT. Encoded protein: CASSWTSRLAPTDTQYF.

V gene TRBV29-1 combines with J gene TRBJ1-2; no definite D call. This CDR3 contains 11 residues. Trimming pared 4 bases from V and 6 bases from J, leaving 9 bases between. In germline, CDR1 is SQVTM, CDR2 ANQGSEA. The CDR3 coding sequence is TGCAGCGTTGTCGCTCAGGATGGCTACACCTTC. It is translated as CSVVAQDGYTF.

The chain links TRBV4-1 to TRBJ2-5; weak D call: TRBD2 (7 bases). Germline V gives CDR1 MGHRA, CDR2 YSYEKL. This CDR3 is 19 amino acids long. V was cut by 2 bases and J by 1 base, with 23 bases left in between. The CDR3 bases are TGCGCCAGCAGCCAAAAAGGGGGGGTTGGCTCTCTAACCCAAGAGACCCAGTACTTC. Protein product: CASSQKGGVGSLTQETQYF.

The gene calls are TRBV5-4 and TRBJ1-4; TRBD1 might be the D (5 bases). V lost 0 bases and J 7 bases, leaving 13 bases between the germline ends. The length of the CDR3 is 15 residues. The germline gives CDR1 SGHNT, CDR2 YYREEE (reference sequence). CDR3 amino acids: CASSLAAGTGEKLFF. The CDR3 DNA reads as TGTGCCAGCAGCTTGGCCGCGGGGACGGGTGAAAAACTGTTTTTT.

The chain carries TRBV6-4 and TRBJ2-7, with 10 bases that match TRBD2. The V gene's germline CDR1 is MRHNA and CDR2 SNTAGT. J was trimmed by 2 bases and V by 4 bases; bases with no gene match: 8. This CDR3 has 16 amino acids. This chain's CDR3 is CASSGPTSGTTYEQYF. The CDR3 region has the DNA TGTGCCAGCAGTGGACCCACTAGCGGGACGACCTACGAGCAGTACTTC.

This rearrangement joins TRBV9 to TRBJ1-3; 7 bases fit TRBD1. CDR1 and CDR2 (germline): SGDLS, YYNGEE. Trimming took 3 bases from V and 6 from J; bases not matched to a gene: 9. This CDR3 has 15 amino acids. The CDR3 sequence is CASSEYTGVENTIYF. The CDR3, as DNA: TGTGCCAGCAGCGAGTATACAGGGGTGGAAAACACCATATATTTT.

The rearrangement uses TRBV29-1 and TRBJ2-1, with 7 bases lining up with TRBD2. This CDR3 comprises 14 residues. Trimming at V came to 6 bases and at J to 7 bases, leaving 12 bases not matched to a gene. The germline V gene has CDR1 SQVTM and CDR2 ANQGSEA. Here the CDR3 DNA reads TGCAGCGTGGCAAGTGGGGGGGGGACTAATGAGCAGTTCTTC. Protein sequence: CSVASGGGTNEQFF.

In nucleotides, the CDR3 is TGTGCCAGCAGCGGAGACAGGGCCCTGCGTGGGGAGCAGTACTTC. Protein sequence: CASSGDRALRGEQYF. The chain uses TRBV13 and TRBJ2-5; 7 bases match TRBD1. Germline lookup yields CDR1 PRHDT and CDR2 FYEKMQ (reference sequence). V lost 5 bases and J lost 11; bases outside the gene matches: 17. The CDR3 sequence is 15 residues long.

The V call is TRBV5-1, the J call TRBJ1-1, with TRBD1 matching 8 bases. The germline V gene has CDR1 SGHRS and CDR2 YFSETQ. The CDR3 extends over 14 amino acids. Trimming at V came to 2 bases and at J to 2 bases, leaving 2 bases not matched to a gene. CDR3: CASSFGQGNTEAFF. CDR3 DNA: TGCGCCAGCAGCTTCGGACAGGGCAACACTGAAGCTTTCTTT. Combining the CDR3 with reference TRBV5-1 and TRBJ1-1 gives the whole variable domain KAGVTQTPRYLIKTRGQQVTLSCSPISGHRSVSWYQQTPGQGLQFLFEYFSETQRNKGNFPGRFSGRQFSNSRSEMNVSTLELGDSALYLCASSFGQGNTEAFFGQGTRLTVV.

This clone appeared a single time. This chain links TRBV21-1 with TRBJ1-1; the table's TRBD1 call for D was not verified on the DNA. TRBV21-1 is a known pseudogene. The CDR3 is made up of 15 amino acids. The CDR3 sequence is CASSKVPTANTEAFF. CDR3 sequence (DNA): TGTGCCAGCAGCAAAGTACCGACAGCGAACACTGAAGCTTTCTTT.

V usage is TRBV2 and J usage is TRBJ1-5, with D perhaps matching TRBD1 (6 bases). Germline V gene lookup returns CDR1 SNHLY and CDR2 FYNNEI. CDR3 size: 15 residues. Trimming cost V 6 bases and J 5 bases, with 17 bases left between them. CDR3 sequence: CASRGDRGNHQPQHF. In nucleotides, the CDR3 is TGTGCCAGCAGGGGAGATAGGGGGAACCATCAGCCCCAGCATTTT.

The chain recombines TRBV9 with TRBJ2-5; D might be TRBD1 (6 bases). V was cut by 0 bases and J by 5 bases, with 14 bases left in between. Germline values: CDR1 SGDLS, CDR2 YYNGEE. The CDR3 runs to 15 residues. The CDR3: CASSVAQGKVETQYF. CDR3 nucleotide sequence: TGTGCCAGCAGCGTAGCTCAGGGGAAGGTCGAGACCCAGTACTTC. Supplemented by reference TRBV9 and TRBJ2-5, the full variable domain reads DSGVTQTPKHLITATGQRVTLRCSPRSGDLSVYWYQQSLDQGLQFLIQYYNGEERAKGNILERFSAQQFPDLHSELNLSSLELGDSALYFCASSVAQGKVETQYFGPGTRLLVL.

V and J are TRBV7-2 and TRBJ2-1; 9 nucleotides align to TRBD2. From germline, CDR1 is SGHTA and CDR2 FQGNSA. With V trimmed by 1 base and J by 7 bases, 5 bases remained unmatched. This CDR3 is 15 amino acids long. CDR3 residues: CASSLGAGGPNEQFF. The DNA of the CDR3 is TGTGCCAGCAGCTTAGGGGCGGGGGGGCCTAATGAGCAGTTCTTC.

CDR3 nucleotides: TGTGCCAGCAGCCCACGCGGGACTAGCGGGAGCACAGATACGCAGTATTTT. Residues: CASSPRGTSGSTDTQYF. The rearrangement links TRBV13 to TRBJ2-3; 12 bases map to TRBD2. Germline V gives CDR1 PRHDT, CDR2 FYEKMQ (reference sequence). This CDR3 comprises 17 residues. The trim removed 5 bases at V and 0 bases at J, leaving 6 bases unmatched.